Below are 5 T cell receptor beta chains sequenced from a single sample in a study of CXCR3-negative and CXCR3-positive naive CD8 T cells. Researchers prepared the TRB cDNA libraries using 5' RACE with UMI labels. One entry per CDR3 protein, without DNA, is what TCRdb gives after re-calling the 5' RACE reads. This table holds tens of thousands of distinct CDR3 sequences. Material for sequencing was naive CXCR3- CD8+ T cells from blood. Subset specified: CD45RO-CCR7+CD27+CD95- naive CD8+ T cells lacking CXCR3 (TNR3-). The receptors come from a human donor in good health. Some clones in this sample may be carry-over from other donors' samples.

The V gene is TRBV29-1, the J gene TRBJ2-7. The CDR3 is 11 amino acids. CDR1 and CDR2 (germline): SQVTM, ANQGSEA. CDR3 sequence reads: CSVEGWDEQYF.

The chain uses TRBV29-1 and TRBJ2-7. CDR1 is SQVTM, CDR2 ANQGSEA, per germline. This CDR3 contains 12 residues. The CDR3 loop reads CSVAFGTYEQYF.

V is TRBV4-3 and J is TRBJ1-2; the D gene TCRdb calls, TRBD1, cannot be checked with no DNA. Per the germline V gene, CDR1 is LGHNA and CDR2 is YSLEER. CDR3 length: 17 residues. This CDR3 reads CASSQDLVDRDGNGYTF.

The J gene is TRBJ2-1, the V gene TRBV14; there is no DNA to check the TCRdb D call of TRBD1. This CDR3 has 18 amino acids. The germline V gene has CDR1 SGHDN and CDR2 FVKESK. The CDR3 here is CASSQVVLQGSPYNEQFF. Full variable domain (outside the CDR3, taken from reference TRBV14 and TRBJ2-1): EAGVTQFPSHSVIEKGQTVTLRCDPISGHDNLYWYRRVMGKEIKFLLHFVKESKQDESGMPNNRFLAERTGGTYSTLKVQPAELEDSGVYFCASSQVVLQGSPYNEQFFGPGTRLTVL.

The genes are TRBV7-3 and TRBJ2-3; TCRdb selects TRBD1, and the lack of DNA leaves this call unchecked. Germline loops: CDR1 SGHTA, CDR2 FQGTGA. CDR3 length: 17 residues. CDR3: CASSPWGGLTSTDTQYF.